This is a list of T cell receptor beta chains from one sample in a study of tumor and adjacent non-tumor tissue in lung cancer. Each CDR3 protein gets one entry after TCRdb re-called the multiplex PCR reads with MiXCR. This sample has about 200,000 distinct CDR3 sequences; roughly 70% occur once, and the top ten carry roughly 24%. Source material: lung tumor tissue. Receptors originate from a man in his sixties with non-small cell lung cancer. CDR3s include the opening cysteine and the closing phenylalanine or tryptophan. A D gene is named only where the DNA matches it firmly. Expanded clones get a size class; other rows say once, few or many, or leave the size out.

J gene: TRBJ2-3; clone size: once; V gene: TRBV20-1; D gene: NA; CDR3 protein: CSARDVGARTADTRYF; CDR3 DNA: TGCAGTGCTAGAGATGTGGGTGCTCGGACGGCAGATACGCGGTATTTT
J gene: TRBJ1-4; clone size: NA; V gene: TRBV11-1; D gene: NA; CDR3 protein: CASNSGRDNGKLFF; CDR3 DNA: TGTGCCAGCAATTCGGGACGAGATAATGGAAAACTGTTTTTT
J gene: TRBJ2-3; clone size: NA; V gene: TRBV6-1; D gene: NA; CDR3 protein: CASSPKGVRVDAQYF; CDR3 DNA: TGTGCCAGCAGTCCTAAAGGGGTTCGGGTAGATGCGCAGTATTTT
J gene: TRBJ2-4; clone size: NA; V gene: TRBV20-1; D gene: TRBD2; CDR3 protein: CSARNASGENIQYF; CDR3 DNA: TGCAGTGCTAGAAATGCCAGCGGGGAAAACATTCAGTACTTC
J gene: TRBJ2-1; clone size: NA; V gene: TRBV20-1; D gene: TRBD2; CDR3 protein: CSARDTSGPRYNEQSF; CDR3 DNA: TGCAGTGCTAGAGACACTAGCGGGCCCCGTTACAATGAGCAGTCCTTT
J gene: TRBJ1-4; clone size: many; V gene: TRBV5-1; D gene: NA; CDR3 protein: CASSLSTAPNEKLFF; CDR3 DNA: TGCGCCAGCAGCTTGTCGACAGCTCCTAATGAAAAACTGTTTTTT
J gene: TRBJ2-1; clone size: few; V gene: TRBV20-1; D gene: TRBD1; CDR3 protein: CSASQGTGYYNEQFF; CDR3 DNA: TGCAGTGCTAGCCAAGGGACAGGCTATTACAATGAGCAGTTCTTC
J gene: TRBJ2-1; clone size: NA; V gene: TRBV11-2; D gene: NA; CDR3 protein: CANIVEREQFF; CDR3 DNA: TGTGCCAACATCGTTGAAAGGGAGCAGTTCTTC
J gene: TRBJ2-5; clone size: once; V gene: TRBV11-1; D gene: NA; CDR3 protein: CASSLGSGRGETHYF; CDR3 DNA: TGTGCCAGTAGCTTAGGATCGGGGCGCGGGGAGACCCACTACTTC
J gene: TRBJ1-5; clone size: NA; V gene: TRBV6-1; D gene: TRBD1; CDR3 protein: CASSESGGNRPQHF; CDR3 DNA: TGTGCCAGCAGTGAATCAGGGGGAAATCGGCCCCAGCATTTT
J gene: TRBJ2-3; clone size: NA; V gene: TRBV11-1; D gene: TRBD1; CDR3 protein: CASSYSQGQGIGSDTEYF; CDR3 DNA: TGTGCCAGCAGCTACTCGCAGGGACAGGGGATCGGTTCAGATACGGAGTATTTT
J gene: TRBJ2-1; clone size: NA; V gene: TRBV28; D gene: TRBD2; CDR3 protein: CASSLFVAGGDNELFF; CDR3 DNA: TGTGCCAGCAGTTTATTCGTGGCGGGAGGCGACAATGAGCTGTTCTTC
J gene: TRBJ2-1; clone size: NA; V gene: TRBV11-2; D gene: TRBD2; CDR3 protein: CASSSERGDSSEQFF; CDR3 DNA: TGTGCCAGCAGCTCAGAGCGGGGGGACTCCAGTGAGCAGTTCTTC
J gene: TRBJ2-1; clone size: NA; V gene: TRBV11-3; D gene: NA; CDR3 protein: CASSLLWVNEQFF; CDR3 DNA: TGTGCCAGCAGCTTACTATGGGTAAATGAACAGTTCTTC
J gene: TRBJ2-3; clone size: few; V gene: TRBV29-1; D gene: NA; CDR3 protein: CSVDPRRTDTQYF; CDR3 DNA: TGCAGCGTAGATCCCCGCCGCACAGATACGCAGTATTTT